This T cell receptor beta chain appears in the sequencing data of a study of CD8+ T cells in alopecia areata. Study conclusions and caveats: Sequences from scalp samples also cover resident alphabeta T cells of normal skin. The study found that many expanded lesional clones persisted in scalp and blood during tofacitinib. In scalp, tofacitinib significantly decreased clonality and expanded CD8+ clones among the top 100.

This clone came up a few times. Its antigen is not known. Extracted from the samples, RNA was reverse transcribed into cDNA to serve as the sequencing template. Method: immunoSEQ multiplex PCR; TCRdb's copy keeps in-frame clones and lacks some. The repertoire consists of 100,000 to 120,000 clones, with less than 70% occurring once and the leading ten covering 3% to 4%. Treatment indicated: oral pan-JAK inhibitor, 5-10 mg twice daily. The TCR comes from a human donor with alopecia areata. Sequencing used CD4+ T cells sorted from blood, obtained at week 24, from a patient treated with tofacitinib.

CDR3 DNA: TGTGCCAGCAGGCTGGGACACAATCAGCCCCAGCATTTT. Encoded protein: CASRLGHNQPQHF. The chain recombines TRBV6-5 with TRBJ1-5, with a possible D match to TRBD1 (6 bases). This CDR3 comprises 13 residues. Germline CDR1 reads MNHEY; CDR2 reads SVGAGI. V was shortened by 6 bases and J by 3 bases, with 9 bases between the two germline ends.